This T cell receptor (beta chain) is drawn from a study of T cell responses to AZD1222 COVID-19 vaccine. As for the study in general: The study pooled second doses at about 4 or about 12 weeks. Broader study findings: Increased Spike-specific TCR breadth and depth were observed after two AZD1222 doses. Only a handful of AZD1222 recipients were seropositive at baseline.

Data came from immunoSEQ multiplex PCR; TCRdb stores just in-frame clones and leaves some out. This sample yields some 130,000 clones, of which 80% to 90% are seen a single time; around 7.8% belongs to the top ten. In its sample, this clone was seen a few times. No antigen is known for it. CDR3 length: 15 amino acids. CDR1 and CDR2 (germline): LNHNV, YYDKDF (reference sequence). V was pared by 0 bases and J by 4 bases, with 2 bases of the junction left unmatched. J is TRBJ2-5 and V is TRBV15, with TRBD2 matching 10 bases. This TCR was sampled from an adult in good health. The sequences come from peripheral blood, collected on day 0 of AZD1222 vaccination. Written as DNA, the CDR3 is TGTGCCACCAGCAGAGAAGCGGGAGGGCCAGAGACCCAGTACTTC. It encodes CATSREAGGPETQYF.